This T cell receptor (beta chain) emerged from a study of T cells in Graves' hyperthyroidism and ophthalmopathy. Study as a whole: At initial diagnosis, before any treatment had begun, peripheral blood was obtained.

About this clonotype: Antigen specificity is unknown.

It was RNA transcripts that yielded the amplified TCR beta CDR3 regions. First-round RT-PCR of the TCR CDR3 relied on the HTBI primer set. One entry per CDR3 protein, called by TCRdb with MiXCR from the multiplex PCR reads. The sample yields tens of thousands of distinct CDR3 sequences, around half seen once. Study-wide results and limits: Through a model of 13 V-J features, ophthalmopathy was separated from stable hyperthyroidism.

The study based diagnoses on clinical symptoms, serum thyroxine and TRAb, thyroid ultrasound and orbital computed tomography. Extraction of PBMCs used 10 ml of fresh peripheral blood. Germline V gene data show CDR1 as MNHEY and CDR2 as SVGAGI. V lost 7 bases and J lost 7; bases outside the gene matches: 9. The CDR3 length is 13 residues. The source is a woman aged 40 to 49 with Graves' ophthalmopathy. J is TRBJ2-7 and V is TRBV6-5, with 8 bases that match TRBD2. Sequenced input: blood. The CDR3 loop reads CASTPGGAGEQYF. The CDR3 nucleotides are TGTGCCAGCACCCCGGGAGGGGCGGGGGAGCAGTACTTC.